These 13 T cell receptor beta chains originate from one sample sequenced in a study of T cell changes during pregnancy in multiple sclerosis. TCRdb keeps only in-frame clones here, not all; method: immunoSEQ multiplex PCR. The sample holds approximately 110,000 clones, just over 90% seen once. The sample in question was peripheral blood, obtained after pregnancy. The receptors derive from a female donor with multiple sclerosis, enrolled in a pregnancy study.

The rearrangement joins TRBV21-1 to TRBJ1-2; the D call in the table, TRBD1, was not verified against the DNA. TRBV21-1 is marked as a pseudogene. CDR3 length equals 16 residues. The CDR3 region has the DNA TGTGCCAGCAGCAAAGAGTTTCGTAAAGGGGCCCATGGCTACACCTTC. Translation: CASSKEFRKGAHGYTF.

The chain uses TRBV7-3 and TRBJ2-7, with TRBD2 matching over 7 bases. V shed 4 bases and J 4 bases; nucleotides not matched to a gene: 19. The CDR3 consists of 18 residues. Per the germline V gene, CDR1 is SGHTA and CDR2 is FQGTGA. The CDR3: CASSSATPKRGGRYEQYF. The CDR3 DNA is TGTGCCAGCAGCTCAGCCACCCCCAAGCGGGGAGGCCGGTACGAGCAGTACTTC.

As to this clone: No conserved phenylalanine or tryptophan is present at the end of the CDR3, so a read error is the likely explanation. The DNA is omitted, as the CDR3 cannot be located on it reliably, and the CDR3 follows TCRdb's listing. The chain combines TRBV7-3 with TRBJ2-4; TRBD2 is taken as the D call from the table, unchecked against the DNA. The CDR3 is 11 residues long, counting both termini. The germline V gene has CDR1 SGHTA and CDR2 FQGTGA. This chain's CDR3 is CASSFGLAGRT.

V usage is TRBV19 and J usage is TRBJ2-7; 12 bases match TRBD2. V dropped 1 base and J dropped 1; count of bases not matched to a gene: 8. Germline V lookup: CDR1 LNHDA, CDR2 SQIVND (reference sequence). This CDR3 spans 18 amino acids. The CDR3 DNA follows: TGTGCCAGTAGTATAGGGACTAGCGGGATGGGATTATCCTACGAGCAGTACTTC. It encodes CASSIGTSGMGLSYEQYF.

This rearrangement joins TRBV5-6 to TRBJ1-2; the match to TRBD1 covers 9 bases. J was trimmed by 8 bases and V by 4 bases; bases with no gene match: 9. The germline V gene encodes CDR1 SGHDT and CDR2 YYEEEE. The CDR3 totals 14 residues. The CDR3 here is CASSQRTGVQGYTF. CDR3 DNA sequence: TGTGCCAGCAGCCAAAGGACAGGGGTCCAAGGCTACACCTTC.

The chain joins TRBV18 to TRBJ2-3; 8 bases agree with TRBD1. The V gene end was trimmed by 4 bases and the J gene end by 2 bases; junction bases not matched to a gene: 5. CDR3 size: 15 residues. Germline CDR1 is KGHSH and CDR2 is LQKENI. DNA of the CDR3: TGTGCCAGCTCACTATCAGGGGGCTACACAGATACGCAGTATTTT. It is translated as CASSLSGGYTDTQYF.

The rearrangement joins TRBV19 to TRBJ1-1; no clear D. Germline CDR1 reads LNHDA; CDR2 reads SQIVND (reference sequence). This CDR3 is built from 14 residues. V lost 2 bases and J lost 0, with 7 bases in between. DNA for the CDR3: TGTGCCAGTAGTATATCGGAGATGAACACTGAAGCTTTCTTT. Its translation is CASSISEMNTEAFF. The complete variable domain, with remaining parts taken from reference TRBV19 and TRBJ1-1, reads DGGITQSPKYLFRKEGQNVTLSCEQNLNHDAMYWYRQDPGQGLRLIYYSQIVNDFQKGDIAEGYSVSREKKESFPLTVTSAQKNPTAFYLCASSISEMNTEAFFGQGTRLTVV.

This clone has only one observation. The gene calls are TRBV19 and TRBJ1-1; no definite D call. The CDR3 spans 17 residues. With 0 bases removed from V and 4 bases from J, the gap between germline ends came to 18 bases. Looked up from germline, CDR1 is LNHDA and CDR2 is SQIVND (reference sequence). The CDR3 loop is CASSIDRGTAKGTEAFF. The CDR3 region has the DNA TGTGCCAGTAGTATAGATCGGGGAACGGCCAAGGGCACTGAAGCTTTCTTT.

The V gene is TRBV18, the J gene TRBJ2-7; no clear D gene. The germline V gene has CDR1 KGHSH and CDR2 LQKENI. This CDR3 has 12 amino acids. Trimming pared 3 bases from V and 2 bases from J, leaving 5 bases between. CDR3 bases: TGTGCCAGCTCACCTCTCCCCTACGAGCAGTACTTC. This gives the protein CASSPLPYEQYF.

This clone was counted once. The chain combines TRBV9 with TRBJ1-4, with D possibly matching TRBD1 (5 bases). This CDR3 has 16 residues. CDR1 and CDR2 (germline): SGDLS, YYNGEE. V lost 7 bases to trimming and J lost 0 bases, with 16 bases between them. This CDR3 is CASGGDPASTNEKLFF. DNA for the CDR3: TGTGCCAGCGGGGGGGACCCGGCCTCAACTAATGAAAAACTGTTTTTT.

In this sample, this clone turned up once. The J gene is TRBJ1-2, the V gene TRBV18; the match to TRBD1 covers 7 bases. The J segment lost 6 bases and the V segment lost 3 bases, leaving 7 bases of the junction unmatched. This CDR3 region has 14 residues. CDR1 KGHSH and CDR2 LQKENI come from the germline V gene. CDR3 in amino acids: CASSPEDRPNGYTF. CDR3 nucleotides: TGTGCCAGCTCACCTGAGGACAGGCCAAATGGCTACACCTTC.

J is TRBJ2-2 and V is TRBV7-6; D uncertain. CDR1 is SGHVS and CDR2 is FNYEAQ in the germline V gene. The CDR3 consists of 15 residues. Trimming stripped 8 bases from V and 2 bases from J, with 15 bases between. The CDR3 reads CASGYLAGNTGELFF. The DNA of the CDR3 is TGTGCCAGCGGCTACTTAGCCGGAAACACCGGGGAGCTGTTTTTT.

V is TRBV4-2 and J is TRBJ2-7; TRBD1 matches at 7 bases. The CDR3 is made up of 13 amino acids. Germline CDR1 LGHNA, CDR2 YNFKEQ. Trimming took 4 bases from V and 3 from J; bases not matched to a gene: 3. The CDR3, as DNA: TGTGCCAGCAGCCCGGACAGGAACTACGAGCAGTACTTC. As protein: CASSPDRNYEQYF.